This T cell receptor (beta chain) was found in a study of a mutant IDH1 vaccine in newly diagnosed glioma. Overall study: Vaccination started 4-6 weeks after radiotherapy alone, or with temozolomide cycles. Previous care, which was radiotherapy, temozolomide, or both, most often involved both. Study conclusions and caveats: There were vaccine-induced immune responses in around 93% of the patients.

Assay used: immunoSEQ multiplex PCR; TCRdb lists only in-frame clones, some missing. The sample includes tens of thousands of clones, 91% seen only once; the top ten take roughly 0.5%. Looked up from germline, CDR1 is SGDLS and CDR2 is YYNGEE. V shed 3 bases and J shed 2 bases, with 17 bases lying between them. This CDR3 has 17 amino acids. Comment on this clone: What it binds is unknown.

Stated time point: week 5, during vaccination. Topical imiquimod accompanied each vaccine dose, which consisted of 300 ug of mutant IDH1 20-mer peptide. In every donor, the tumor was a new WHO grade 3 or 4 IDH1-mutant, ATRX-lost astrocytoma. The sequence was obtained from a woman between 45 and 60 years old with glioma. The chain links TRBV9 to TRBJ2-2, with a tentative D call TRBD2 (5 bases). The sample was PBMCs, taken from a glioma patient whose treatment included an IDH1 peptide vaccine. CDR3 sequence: CASSALYEGANTGELFF. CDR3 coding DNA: TGTGCCAGCAGCGCGCTGTACGAGGGAGCCAACACCGGGGAGCTGTTTTTT.